This T cell receptor beta chain was sequenced in a study of T cell responses to AZD1222 COVID-19 vaccine. The CDR3 has 15 amino acids. V dropped 3 bases and J dropped 8; count of bases not matched to a gene: 7. Germline CDR1 KGHSH, CDR2 LQKENI. Profiling relied on immunoSEQ multiplex PCR, and the TCRdb table lists in-frame clones only, not all of them. This repertoire shows some 84,000 clones, approximately 85% found once; its top ten account for about an eighth. The sample consisted of peripheral blood, taken 28 days after the second AZD1222 dose. This TCR was recovered from an adult who received the AZD1222 COVID-19 vaccine. This chain joins TRBV18 and TRBJ2-1, with 10 positions matching TRBD2. The CDR3 sequence is CASSPSLAGDYEQFF. The CDR3, as DNA: TGTGCCAGCTCACCGTCCCTAGCGGGAGACTATGAGCAGTTCTTC.